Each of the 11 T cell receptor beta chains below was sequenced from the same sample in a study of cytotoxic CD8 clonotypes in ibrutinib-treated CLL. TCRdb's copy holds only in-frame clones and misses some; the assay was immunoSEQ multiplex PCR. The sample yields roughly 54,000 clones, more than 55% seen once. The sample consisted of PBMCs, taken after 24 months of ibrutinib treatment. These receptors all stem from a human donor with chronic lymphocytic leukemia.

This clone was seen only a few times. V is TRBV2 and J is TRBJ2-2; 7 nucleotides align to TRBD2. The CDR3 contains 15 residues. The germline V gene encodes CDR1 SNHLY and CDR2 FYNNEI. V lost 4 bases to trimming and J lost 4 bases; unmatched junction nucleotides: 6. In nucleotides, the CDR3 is TGTGCCAGCAGTGCCCAAGCGGGACGCACCGGGGAGCTGTTTTTT. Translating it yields CASSAQAGRTGELFF. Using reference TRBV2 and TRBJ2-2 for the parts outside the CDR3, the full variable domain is EPEVTQTPSHQVTQMGQEVILRCVPISNHLYFYWYRQILGQKVEFLVSFYNNEISEKSEIFDDQFSVERPDGSNFTLKIRSTKLEDSAMYFCASSAQAGRTGELFFGEGSRLTVL.

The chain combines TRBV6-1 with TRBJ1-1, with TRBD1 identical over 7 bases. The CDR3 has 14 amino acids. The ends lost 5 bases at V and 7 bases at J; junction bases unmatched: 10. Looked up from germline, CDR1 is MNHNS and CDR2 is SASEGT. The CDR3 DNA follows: TGTGCCAGCAGTAAAGACAGGGCTGGCGGTGAAGCTTTCTTT. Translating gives CASSKDRAGGEAFF.

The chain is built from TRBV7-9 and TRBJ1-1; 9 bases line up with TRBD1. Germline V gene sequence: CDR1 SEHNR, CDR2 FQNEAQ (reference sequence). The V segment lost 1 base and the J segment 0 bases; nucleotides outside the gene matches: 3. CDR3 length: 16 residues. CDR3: CASSLGDRAMNTEAFF. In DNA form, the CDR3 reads TGTGCCAGCAGCTTAGGGGACAGGGCCATGAACACTGAAGCTTTCTTT. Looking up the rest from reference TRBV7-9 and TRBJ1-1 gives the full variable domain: DTGVSQNPRHKITKRGQNVTFRCDPISEHNRLYWYRQTLGQGPEFLTYFQNEAQLEKSRLLSDRFSAERPKGSFSTLEIQRTEQGDSAMYLCASSLGDRAMNTEAFFGQGTRLTVV.

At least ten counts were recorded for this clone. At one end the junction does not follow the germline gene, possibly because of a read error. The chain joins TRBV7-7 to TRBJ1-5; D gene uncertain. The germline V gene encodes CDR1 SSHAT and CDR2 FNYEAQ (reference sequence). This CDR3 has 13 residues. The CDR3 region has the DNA TGTGCTAGCAGTAGGGAGTTAGGTCAGCCCCAGCATTTT. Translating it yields CASSRELGQPQHF.

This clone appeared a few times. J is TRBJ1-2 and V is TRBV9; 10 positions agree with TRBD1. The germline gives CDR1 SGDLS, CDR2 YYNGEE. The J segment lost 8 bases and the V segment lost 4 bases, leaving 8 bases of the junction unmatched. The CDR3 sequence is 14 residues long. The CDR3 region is CASSPGGTGDGYTF. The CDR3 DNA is TGTGCCAGCAGCCCGGGGGGGACAGGGGACGGCTACACCTTC. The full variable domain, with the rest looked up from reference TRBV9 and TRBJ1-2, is DSGVTQTPKHLITATGQRVTLRCSPRSGDLSVYWYQQSLDQGLQFLIQYYNGEERAKGNILERFSAQQFPDLHSELNLSSLELGDSALYFCASSPGGTGDGYTFGSGTRLTVV.

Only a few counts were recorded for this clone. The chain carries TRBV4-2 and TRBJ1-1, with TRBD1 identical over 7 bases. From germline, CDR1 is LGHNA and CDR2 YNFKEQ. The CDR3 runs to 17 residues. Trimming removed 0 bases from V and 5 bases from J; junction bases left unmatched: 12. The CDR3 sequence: CASSQERGTDKGTEAFF. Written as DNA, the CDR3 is TGTGCCAGCAGCCAAGAAAGGGGGACAGACAAGGGGACTGAAGCTTTCTTT.

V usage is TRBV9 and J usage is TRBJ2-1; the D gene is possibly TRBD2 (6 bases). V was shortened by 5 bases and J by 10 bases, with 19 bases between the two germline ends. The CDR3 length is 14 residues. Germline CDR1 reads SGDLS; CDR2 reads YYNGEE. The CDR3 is CASRETGEVGEQFF. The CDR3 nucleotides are TGTGCCAGCAGGGAGACTGGGGAGGTTGGGGAGCAGTTCTTC. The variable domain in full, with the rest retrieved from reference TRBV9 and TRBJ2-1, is DSGVTQTPKHLITATGQRVTLRCSPRSGDLSVYWYQQSLDQGLQFLIQYYNGEERAKGNILERFSAQQFPDLHSELNLSSLELGDSALYFCASRETGEVGEQFFGPGTRLTVL.

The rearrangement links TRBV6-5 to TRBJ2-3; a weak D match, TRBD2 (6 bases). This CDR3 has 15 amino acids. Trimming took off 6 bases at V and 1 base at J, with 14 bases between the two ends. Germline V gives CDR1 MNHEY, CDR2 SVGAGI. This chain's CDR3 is CASSRGTAGTDTQYF. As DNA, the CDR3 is TGTGCCAGCAGCCGGGGGACCGCCGGCACAGATACGCAGTATTTT.

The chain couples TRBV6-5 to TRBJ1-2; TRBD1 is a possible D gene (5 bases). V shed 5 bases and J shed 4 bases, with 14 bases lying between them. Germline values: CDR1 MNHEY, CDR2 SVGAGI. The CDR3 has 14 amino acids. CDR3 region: CASSLGLGVYGYTF. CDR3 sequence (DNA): TGTGCCAGCAGTCTCGGGCTGGGGGTCTATGGCTACACCTTC.

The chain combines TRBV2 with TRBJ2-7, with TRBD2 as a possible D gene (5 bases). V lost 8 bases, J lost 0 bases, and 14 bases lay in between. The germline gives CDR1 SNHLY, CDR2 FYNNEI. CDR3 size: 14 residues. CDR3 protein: CASLGSRSSYEQYF. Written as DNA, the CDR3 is TGTGCCAGCCTGGGGAGCAGGAGCTCCTACGAGCAGTACTTC.

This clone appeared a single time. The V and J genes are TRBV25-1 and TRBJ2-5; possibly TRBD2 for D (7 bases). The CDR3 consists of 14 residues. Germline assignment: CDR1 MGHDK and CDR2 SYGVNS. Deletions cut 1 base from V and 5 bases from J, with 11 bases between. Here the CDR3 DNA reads TGTGCCAGCAGTGAATTTAGGGGGGGGGAGACCCAGTACTTC. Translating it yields CASSEFRGGETQYF.